This T cell receptor beta chain comes out of a study of cytomegalovirus exposure and HLA in healthy donors. The study's findings and limits: Rarity marked most TCR sequences, yet some public TCRs occurred in many donors. Listed as cytomegalovirus-associated were about 160 TCR beta chains.

Germline V gene lookup returns CDR1 SGDLS and CDR2 YYNGEE. CDR3 length equals 15 residues. The ends lost 3 bases at V and 2 bases at J; junction bases unmatched: 5. The data were produced by immunoSEQ multiplex PCR, yet TCRdb's version contains in-frame clones alone and is incomplete. Of about 49,000 clones listed, 94% were seen once; the top ten hold 6.5% to 9.5%. Concerning this clone itself: The antigen is unknown.

The J gene is TRBJ2-7, the V gene TRBV9; TRBD2 matches 10 bases. Sequenced: PBMCs. The TCR sequence derives from a woman under 30 in good health and CMV-seropositive. CDR3: CASSEGLAKPYEQYF. CDR3 bases: TGTGCCAGCAGCGAGGGACTAGCGAAACCCTACGAGCAGTACTTC.